The T cell receptor (beta chain) described here comes from a study of vaccination effects on CD4 cells after COVID-19. For this clone: Antigen unknown.

With the ViraFEST assay, the study expanded antigen-specific CD4+ T cells using viral peptide pools, then sequenced them. Upon completion of about 10 days in culture, CD4+ T cells were isolated. All vaccine recipients tested negative for nucleocapsid antibodies and had never contracted SARS-CoV-2 infection. Data came from immunoSEQ multiplex PCR; TCRdb stores just in-frame clones and leaves some out. The table includes tens of thousands of clones, around 68% detected once. This TCR was recovered from a human donor who received a COVID-19 vaccine. Source: CD4+ T cells from PBMCs cultured with HCoV-OC43 spike peptides, taken before COVID-19 vaccination. Specified subset: HCoV-OC43 spike overlapping peptide pool stimulation.

This CDR3 reads CASSIGRGGTEAFF. The CDR3 DNA is TGTGCCAGTAGTATAGGGCGGGGTGGCACTGAAGCTTTCTTT. The chain links TRBV19 to TRBJ1-1; no clear D gene. CDR1 LNHDA and CDR2 SQIVND come from the germline V gene (reference sequence). The V end lost 1 base, the J end lost 4 bases, and 10 bases lay between the germline ends. CDR3 size: 14 residues.